Shown below are 2 T cell receptor beta chains from a single sample sequenced in a study of blood T cell repertoires in COVID-19. Data came from immunoSEQ multiplex PCR; TCRdb stores just in-frame clones and leaves some out. The sample records roughly 39,000 clones, roughly nine tenths being singletons. The sample comprised peripheral blood. These receptors were taken from a man aged 30 to 45 with active or convalescent COVID-19.

The chain has TRBV20-1 and TRBJ1-1, with D maybe TRBD1 (6 bases). The germline V gene encodes CDR1 DFQATT and CDR2 SNEGSKA (reference sequence). The germline V and J ends were trimmed by 5 bases and 9 bases, with 13 bases remaining between them. The CDR3 runs to 11 residues. The DNA of the CDR3 is TGCAGTGCTGGGATTGGGACACAAGCTTTCTTT. Its translation: CSAGIGTQAFF.

This chain uses TRBV11-3 with TRBJ1-4; 10 positions agree with TRBD1. J gave up 3 bases and V 5 bases, and 3 bases lay outside the gene matches. The CDR3 is 15 amino acids. Germline CDR1 and CDR2: SGHNT and YENEEA. The DNA of the CDR3 is TGTGCCAGCAGCGAGGGACAGGGGTCTAATGAAAAACTGTTTTTT. Encoded protein: CASSEGQGSNEKLFF.